This T cell receptor beta chain came from a study of blood T cell repertoires in COVID-19. CDR3 size: 14 residues. The germline CDR1 and CDR2 sequences are SGDLS and YYNGEE. Between the trimmed V and J ends, which lost 0 bases and 1 base, there was a span of 8 bases. Authors' data handling: Amplifying reference gene primers gave estimates of nucleated cell counts. Some clones are missing from TCRdb's copy, which holds only in-frame ones; the method was immunoSEQ multiplex PCR. The V and J calls and clone size were taken over from that table, and D and trimming were inferred from the DNA. The repertoire holds about 200,000 clones, roughly 84% seen once, with 1.9% in the top ten.

The genes are TRBV9 and TRBJ2-7; the D is unclear. Sequenced material: peripheral blood. The TCR comes from a man aged 40-49 years with active or convalescent COVID-19. The CDR3 sequence is CASSVDFSSYEQYF. The CDR3 DNA reads as TGTGCCAGCAGCGTAGACTTCTCTTCCTACGAGCAGTACTTC.